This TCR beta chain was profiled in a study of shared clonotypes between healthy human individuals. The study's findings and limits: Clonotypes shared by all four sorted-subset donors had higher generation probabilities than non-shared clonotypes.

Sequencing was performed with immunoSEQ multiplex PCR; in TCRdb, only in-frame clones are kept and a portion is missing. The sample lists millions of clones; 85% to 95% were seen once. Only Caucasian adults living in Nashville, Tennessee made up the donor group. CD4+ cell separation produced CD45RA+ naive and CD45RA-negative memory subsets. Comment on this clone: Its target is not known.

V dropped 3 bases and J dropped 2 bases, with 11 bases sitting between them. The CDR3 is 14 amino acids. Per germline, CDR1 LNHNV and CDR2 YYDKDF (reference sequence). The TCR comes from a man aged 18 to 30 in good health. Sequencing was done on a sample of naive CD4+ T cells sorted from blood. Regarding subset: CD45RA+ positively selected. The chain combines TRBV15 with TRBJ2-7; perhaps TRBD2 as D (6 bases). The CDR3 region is CATSRGDSPYEQYF. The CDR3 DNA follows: TGTGCCACCAGCAGGGGGGACTCACCCTACGAGCAGTACTTC.